The next 13 T cell receptor beta chains were all read from a single sample in a study of blood T cell repertoires in COVID-19. Clones were sequenced by immunoSEQ multiplex PCR, and TCRdb holds only the in-frame ones, with some missing. The top ten hold less than 0.8% of the sample, which has some 80,000 clones, about 93% seen once. Sequenced: peripheral blood. The receptors were gathered from a woman over 75 with acute or convalescent COVID-19.

The chain uses TRBV25-1 and TRBJ1-4; 9 bases agree with TRBD1. Per germline, CDR1 MGHDK and CDR2 SYGVNS. The J segment lost 5 bases and the V segment lost 6 bases, leaving 4 bases of the junction unmatched. The CDR3 length is 14 residues. In DNA form, the CDR3 reads TGTGCCAGCAGCTCGGGACAGGGAAATGAAAAACTGTTTTTT. Protein sequence: CASSSGQGNEKLFF.

The V gene is TRBV29-1, the J gene TRBJ2-7, with D tentatively TRBD1 (6 bases). The CDR3 sequence is 15 residues long. Trimming shortened V by 5 bases and J by 0 bases, and 17 bases separated the two germline ends. CDR1 is SQVTM and CDR2 is ANQGSEA in the germline V gene. Written as DNA, the CDR3 is TGCAGCGTTAAGGGGGTAACAGACAACTCCTACGAGCAGTACTTC. Its protein product is CSVKGVTDNSYEQYF.

V is TRBV18 and J is TRBJ2-2, with D possibly being TRBD1 (6 bases). Deletions cut 6 bases from V and 0 bases from J, with 14 bases between. The germline CDR1 and CDR2 sequences are KGHSH and LQKENI. This CDR3 spans 16 amino acids. CDR3 amino acids: CASSYQGQSNTGELFF. DNA for the CDR3: TGTGCCAGCTCCTACCAGGGGCAGTCGAACACCGGGGAGCTGTTTTTT.

The V gene is TRBV21-1, the J gene TRBJ2-1; the table's D call, TRBD1, was not checked against the DNA. TRBV21-1 is assigned pseudogene status. This CDR3 contains 14 residues. The CDR3 bases are TGTGCCAGCAGCAAAGATGGGGACAACAATGAGCAGTTCTTC. Its protein is CASSKDGDNNEQFF.

The V and J genes are TRBV6-6 and TRBJ2-2; D may be TRBD2 (7 bases). The CDR3 is made up of 16 amino acids. Trimming removed 0 bases at V and 5 bases at J, with 13 bases between. CDR1 MNHNY and CDR2 SVGAGI come from the germline V gene (reference sequence). The CDR3 sequence is CASSYSWGGRTGELFF. CDR3 in DNA: TGTGCCAGCAGTTACTCGTGGGGGGGCCGGACCGGGGAGCTGTTTTTT.

The V and J genes are TRBV9 and TRBJ1-6; unclear D gene. The V gene's germline CDR1 is SGDLS and CDR2 YYNGEE. CDR3 length: 14 residues. V was trimmed by 4 bases and J by 14 bases, leaving 19 bases between them. The CDR3 region has the DNA TGTGCCAGCAGCCTAGCCGGAGACTCGAGGACCCTCCACTTT. This encodes CASSLAGDSRTLHF.

This chain connects TRBV28 to TRBJ2-7; 11 bases are a match to TRBD2. This CDR3 is 16 amino acids long. The germline gives CDR1 MDHEN, CDR2 SYDVKM. The J segment lost 2 bases and the V segment lost 3 bases, leaving 6 bases of the junction unmatched. DNA of the CDR3: TGTGCCAGCAGTTTCCAACCGGGACTAGCGGCCTACGAGCAGTACTTC. Its translation: CASSFQPGLAAYEQYF.

This chain links TRBV4-3 with TRBJ1-2; weak D call: TRBD1 (6 bases). Trimming removed 0 bases from V and 3 bases from J, with 11 bases in between. Germline V gives CDR1 LGHNA, CDR2 YSLEER. The CDR3 runs 15 residues. The CDR3 nucleotides read TGCGCCAGCAGCCAAGACGTCAGGGGTGACTATGGCTACACCTTC. Amino acids: CASSQDVRGDYGYTF.

The chain is built from TRBV9 and TRBJ1-2, with no clear D. The germline gives CDR1 SGDLS, CDR2 YYNGEE. CDR3 length: 14 residues. V was shortened by 0 bases and J by 6 bases, with 12 bases between the two germline ends. For the CDR3, the DNA is TGTGCCAGCAGCGTAGGAGGGAGAGTTGATGGCTACACCTTC. It is translated as CASSVGGRVDGYTF.

The chain combines TRBV19 with TRBJ2-5; 15 positions agree with TRBD2. The CDR3 is 16 residues long. Germline CDR1 LNHDA, CDR2 SQIVND (reference sequence). Germline trimming cut 4 bases from V and 4 bases from J; bases unmatched to any gene: 4. CDR3 in amino acids: CASSTGLAGGPETQYF. CDR3 nucleotides: TGTGCCAGTAGTACCGGACTAGCGGGAGGGCCAGAGACCCAGTACTTC. Using reference TRBV19 and TRBJ2-5 for the parts outside the CDR3, the full variable domain is DGGITQSPKYLFRKEGQNVTLSCEQNLNHDAMYWYRQDPGQGLRLIYYSQIVNDFQKGDIAEGYSVSREKKESFPLTVTSAQKNPTAFYLCASSTGLAGGPETQYFGPGTRLLVL.

V is TRBV2 and J is TRBJ1-2; TRBD1 aligns across 8 bases. This CDR3 is 13 amino acids long. The germline V gene encodes CDR1 SNHLY and CDR2 FYNNEI. V lost 6 bases to trimming and J lost 4 bases; unmatched junction nucleotides: 4. CDR3 loop: CASSETGVYGYTF. The CDR3 DNA is TGTGCCAGCAGCGAGACAGGGGTCTATGGCTACACCTTC.

The chain couples TRBV20-1 to TRBJ2-7, with D possibly being TRBD1 (5 bases). Germline CDR1 and CDR2: DFQATT and SNEGSKA (reference sequence). The CDR3 runs to 11 residues. The V end was cut by 5 bases, the J end by 3 bases, with 8 bases between. CDR3 bases: TGCAGTGCTTCCGACAGCTACGAGCAGTACTTC. It codes for CSASDSYEQYF.

This chain uses TRBV7-9 with TRBJ2-2, with D maybe TRBD2 (6 bases). V lost 2 bases to trimming and J lost 6 bases, with 10 bases between them. This CDR3 is built from 14 residues. The germline V gene encodes CDR1 SEHNR and CDR2 FQNEAQ (reference sequence). The CDR3 DNA is TGTGCCAGCAGCTTAACGGGAGAGGCCGGGGAGCTGTTTTTT. It is translated as CASSLTGEAGELFF.